One and the same sample provided the 24 T cell receptor beta chains below, sequenced in a study of blood T cells in healthy people across ages. Alongside a J-beta primer mix, a sample-barcoded 5' primer served in a second PCR lasting roughly 7 to 12 cycles. TCRdb re-derived calls from the 5' RACE reads in MiXCR, one entry per CDR3 protein. Of 1.4 million to 1.5 million distinct CDR3 sequences in the sample, 35% to 45% were seen once. The specimen was blood. All receptors derive from a woman aged 18-30 years in good health.

This rearrangement joins TRBV27 to TRBJ2-7; D not resolved. V lost 8 bases and J 2 bases, leaving 10 bases between the germline ends. The length of the CDR3 is 12 residues. Germline V gene lookup returns CDR1 MNHEY and CDR2 SMNVEV (reference sequence). In DNA, the CDR3 is TGTGCCAGCTATAGTAGCCCCTACGAGCAGTACTTC. Translation: CASYSSPYEQYF.

This clonotype has a handful of counts. This chain links TRBV6-6 with TRBJ2-3; 8 nucleotides line up with TRBD1. J was trimmed by 5 bases and V by 6 bases; bases with no gene match: 7. Germline CDR1 is MNHNY and CDR2 is SVGAGI (reference sequence). This CDR3 has 14 amino acids. This CDR3 reads CASSMTGVGDTQYF. DNA for the CDR3: TGTGCCAGCAGCATGACAGGGGTGGGAGATACGCAGTATTTT.

This rearrangement joins TRBV29-1 to TRBJ2-2; D gene ambiguous. Germline V gene sequence: CDR1 SQVTM, CDR2 ANQGSEA. The CDR3 spans 11 residues. V was clipped by 7 bases and J by 1 base, with 4 bases between them. CDR3 residues: CSAKNTGELFF. CDR3 bases: TGCAGCGCCAAGAACACCGGGGAGCTGTTTTTT.

The genes are TRBV4-1 and TRBJ2-5; 13 bases match TRBD2. J lost 2 bases, V lost 1 base, and 4 bases had no gene match. CDR1 MGHRA and CDR2 YSYEKL come from the germline V gene. The CDR3 covers 17 residues. The CDR3 bases are TGCGCCAGCAGCCAAGGGGGACTAGCGGGGATACAAGAGACCCAGTACTTC. It is translated as CASSQGGLAGIQETQYF.

V gene TRBV12-3 or TRBV12-4 combines with J gene TRBJ1-1; D is possibly TRBD1 (6 bases). CDR3 length: 14 amino acids. Trimming removed 9 bases at V and 4 bases at J, with 18 bases between. The CDR3 nucleotides are TGTGCCAGTCTTAGGGGGGGGGGCCCCACTGAAGCTTTCTTT. Encoded protein: CASLRGGGPTEAFF.

The chain combines TRBV4-1 with TRBJ2-7; TRBD1 aligns across 7 bases. This CDR3 is built from 18 residues. The ends lost 3 bases at V and 5 bases at J; junction bases unmatched: 19. In germline, CDR1 is MGHRA, CDR2 YSYEKL. The chain's CDR3 is CASSHDGPKGGAYDEQYF. The DNA of the CDR3 is TGCGCCAGCAGCCACGATGGCCCGAAAGGGGGCGCTTACGACGAGCAGTACTTC.

The genes are TRBV11-2 and TRBJ2-5; possibly TRBD1 or TRBD2 for D (5 bases each). The DNA end lines up better with TRBJ2-7; the J call may be wrong. This CDR3 region has 15 residues. Germline CDR1 and CDR2: SGHAT and FQNNGV. The CDR3 sequence: CASSAGTYLFHEQYF. The CDR3, as DNA: TGTGCCAGCAGCGCCGGGACCTACCTCTTCCACGAGCAGTACTTC.

The chain links TRBV12-3 or TRBV12-4 to TRBJ2-1; TRBD2 agrees at 8 bases. With 4 bases clipped from V and 9 bases from J, the junction kept 2 bases outside the gene matches. The CDR3 has 12 residues. CDR3 in amino acids: CASSYSGAEQFF. Written as DNA, the CDR3 is TGTGCCAGCAGTTATAGCGGGGCTGAGCAGTTCTTC.

This chain links TRBV5-1 with TRBJ1-2; D is perhaps TRBD1 (6 bases). The CDR3 loop spans 14 amino acids. V gave up 4 bases and J gave up 3 bases, with 13 bases separating them. CDR1 and CDR2 from the germline V gene are SGHRS and YFSETQ. CDR3 nucleotides: TGCGCCAGCAGCCCTCGGGACAACTACTATGGCTACACCTTC. Amino acid sequence: CASSPRDNYYGYTF. Using reference TRBV5-1 and TRBJ1-2 for the parts outside the CDR3, the full variable domain is KAGVTQTPRYLIKTRGQQVTLSCSPISGHRSVSWYQQTPGQGLQFLFEYFSETQRNKGNFPGRFSGRQFSNSRSEMNVSTLELGDSALYLCASSPRDNYYGYTFGSGTRLTVV.

The V and J genes are TRBV28 and TRBJ2-4, with 8 positions matching TRBD1. The J call could be wrong; TRBJ2-7 is a better fit for the DNA end. The CDR3 covers 13 residues. The germline gives CDR1 MDHEN, CDR2 SYDVKM. The CDR3 DNA reads as TGTGCCAGCAGATGGACAGGGCTGAACGAGCAGTACTTC. Its translation is CASRWTGLNEQYF.

The chain joins TRBV29-1 to TRBJ2-7; 8 nucleotides agree with TRBD2. The germline V gene encodes CDR1 SQVTM and CDR2 ANQGSEA. The CDR3 extends over 13 amino acids. With 1 base clipped from V and 6 bases from J, the junction kept 5 bases outside the gene matches. For the CDR3, the DNA is TGCAGCGTTGAAGTTGTTAGCGGGACCGAGCAGTACTTC. As protein: CSVEVVSGTEQYF.

The genes are TRBV14 and TRBJ2-6; 7 positions match TRBD1. CDR1 is SGHDN and CDR2 is FVKESK in the germline V gene. This CDR3 is 17 amino acids long. J lost 1 base, V lost 4 bases, and 7 bases had no gene match. CDR3 amino acids: CASSRRDSPSGANVLTF. The CDR3 region has the DNA TGTGCCAGCAGCCGAAGGGACAGCCCTTCTGGGGCCAACGTCCTGACTTTC. The full variable domain, rest sourced from reference TRBV14 and TRBJ2-6, is EAGVTQFPSHSVIEKGQTVTLRCDPISGHDNLYWYRRVMGKEIKFLLHFVKESKQDESGMPNNRFLAERTGGTYSTLKVQPAELEDSGVYFCASSRRDSPSGANVLTFGAGSRLTVL.

This clonotype has just a few counts. The rearrangement links TRBV28 to TRBJ2-1, with a tentative D call TRBD1 (6 bases). Trimming removed 5 bases from V and 13 bases from J, with 27 bases in between. The length of the CDR3 is 16 residues. Germline V gene sequence: CDR1 MDHEN, CDR2 SYDVKM. The CDR3 reads CASSPDIGTSKFLQFF. CDR3 nucleotide sequence: TGTGCCAGCAGTCCCGACATTGGGACATCTAAATTCCTTCAGTTCTTC.

This chain joins TRBV12-3 or TRBV12-4 and TRBJ2-5, with D possibly matching TRBD2 (5 bases). The V end was cut by 5 bases, the J end by 5 bases, with 15 bases between. The CDR3 covers 14 residues. The chain's CDR3 is CASSITGKKETQYF. As DNA, the CDR3 is TGTGCCAGCAGTATAACCGGGAAAAAGGAGACCCAGTACTTC.

There are a few counts of this clonotype. The chain uses TRBV10-3 and TRBJ1-1; unclear D gene. Germline CDR1 reads ENHRY; CDR2 reads SYGVKD. V lost 11 bases to trimming and J lost 4 bases, with 35 bases between them. CDR3 length: 19 residues. CDR3 residues: CAAQLSTDGTLSPGTEAFF. CDR3 DNA sequence: TGTGCCGCCCAGTTAAGCACGGACGGAACATTAAGCCCGGGCACTGAAGCTTTCTTT.

The chain uses TRBV28 and TRBJ1-4, with 9 bases fitting TRBD1. The V gene end was trimmed by 6 bases and the J gene end by 7 bases; junction bases not matched to a gene: 9. The CDR3 runs to 15 residues. The germline V gene has CDR1 MDHEN and CDR2 SYDVKM. The CDR3 loop reads CASRGAGQGGEKLFF. The CDR3 DNA is TGTGCCAGCAGAGGGGCGGGACAGGGCGGTGAAAAACTGTTTTTT.

This clonotype has a count of ten or more. The CDR3 spells CASSFGTSKEQYF. The CDR3 DNA reads TGTGCCAGCAGCTTCGGGACTAGCAAAGAGCAGTACTTC. The rearrangement uses TRBV7-2 and TRBJ2-5, with TRBD2 matching 9 bases. The CDR3 has 13 amino acids. CDR1 and CDR2 from the germline V gene are SGHTA and FQGNSA. After removal of 3 bases from V and 11 bases from J, the junction contained 7 bases not matched to a gene. The complete variable domain, with remaining parts taken from reference TRBV7-2 and TRBJ2-5, reads GAGVSQSPSNKVTEKGKDVELRCDPISGHTALYWYRQSLGQGLEFLIYFQGNSAPDKSGLPSDRFSAERTGGSVSTLTIQRTQQEDSAVYLCASSFGTSKEQYFGPGTRLLVL.

The rearrangement links TRBV29-1 to TRBJ2-4; D unresolved. V was clipped by 1 base and J by 0 bases, with 16 bases between them. The CDR3 totals 17 residues. Germline V gene data show CDR1 as SQVTM and CDR2 as ANQGSEA. The CDR3 nucleotides read TGCAGCGTTGAAGCGGACGGGCCTCACCCAGCCAAAAACATTCAGTACTTC. It codes for CSVEADGPHPAKNIQYF.

This clonotype was seen a handful of times. This sequence joins TRBV4-1 and TRBJ1-1, with 7 bases fitting TRBD1. The CDR3 runs to 15 residues. V lost 3 bases, J lost 10 bases, and 14 bases stayed unmatched. CDR1 and CDR2 (germline): MGHRA, YSYEKL. The CDR3 region has the DNA TGCGCCAGCAGCCAGGACGGGACAGCGGTAGTAGGAGCTTTCTTT. Protein sequence: CASSQDGTAVVGAFF.

This clonotype was seen a handful of times. This chain links TRBV7-2 with TRBJ2-3, with D possibly matching TRBD1 (6 bases). Germline CDR1 and CDR2: SGHTA and FQGNSA. This CDR3 is 15 amino acids long. Trimming took off 3 bases at V and 0 bases at J, with 10 bases between the two ends. The CDR3 sequence: CASSFGGTSTDTQYF. The CDR3 DNA reads TGTGCCAGCAGCTTTGGGGGCACTAGCACAGATACGCAGTATTTT.

This clonotype was seen a few times. This chain connects TRBV4-1 to TRBJ2-7; 11 nucleotides align to TRBD2. CDR3 size: 17 residues. Germline trimming cut 0 bases from V and 3 bases from J; bases unmatched to any gene: 7. Looked up from germline, CDR1 is MGHRA and CDR2 is YSYEKL. The DNA of the CDR3 is TGCGCCAGCAGCCAAGATACTAGCGGGAGATCTCACTACGAGCAGTACTTC. Its protein product is CASSQDTSGRSHYEQYF.

J is TRBJ1-5 and V is TRBV12-3 or TRBV12-4; D unclear. The CDR3 length is 15 residues. V dropped 3 bases and J dropped 2 bases, with 11 bases sitting between them. The CDR3 sequence: CASSFVYSRNQPQHF. Written as DNA, the CDR3 is TGTGCCAGCAGTTTTGTCTATTCGCGCAATCAGCCCCAGCATTTT.

CDR3 bases: TGTGCCATCGGACAGGGGGCGGGAGGCTACACCTTC. Translating it yields CAIGQGAGGYTF. The rearrangement joins TRBV10-3 to TRBJ1-2; 11 bases fit TRBD1. Germline loops: CDR1 ENHRY, CDR2 SYGVKD. V was pared by 8 bases and J by 8 bases, with 4 bases of the junction left unmatched. The CDR3 loop spans 12 amino acids.

The CDR3 spells CASNLLGLDSHEQFF. The DNA for the CDR3 is TGTGCCAGTAACCTCCTTGGACTAGATTCTCATGAGCAGTTCTTC. This chain uses TRBV27 with TRBJ2-1; 7 nucleotides line up with TRBD2. The trim removed 9 bases at V and 8 bases at J, leaving 16 bases unmatched. The CDR3 is 15 residues long. Germline CDR1 MNHEY, CDR2 SMNVEV (reference sequence).